This T cell receptor (beta chain) was recovered during a study of T cell responses to AZD1222 COVID-19 vaccine. Study-wide points: Donors skewed white British and female; clonal diversity was possibly underestimated. The number of AZD1222 recipients seropositive at baseline was only 6 or 7.

With regard to this clone: The antigen remains unidentified.

The repertoire was sequenced with immunoSEQ multiplex PCR; TCRdb's copy has only in-frame clones and lacks some. The sample holds roughly 110,000 clones; approximately 90% are singletons and the top ten take roughly 6.7%. Pooled samples include second doses given at about 4 or 12 weeks. CDR3 size: 16 residues. V was pared by 0 bases and J by 4 bases, with 7 bases of the junction left unmatched. The germline V gene has CDR1 SGHRS and CDR2 YFSETQ. Source: peripheral blood, taken 28 days after the second AZD1222 dose. The chain carries TRBV5-1 and TRBJ2-3, with 8 bases identical to TRBD2. The receptor was derived from an adult who received the AZD1222 COVID-19 vaccine. As DNA, the CDR3 is TGCGCCAGCAGCTTGGGTCCAGCGGGGGCCGCAGATACGCAGTATTTT. It codes for CASSLGPAGAADTQYF. Complete variable domain (other parts from reference TRBV5-1 and TRBJ2-3): KAGVTQTPRYLIKTRGQQVTLSCSPISGHRSVSWYQQTPGQGLQFLFEYFSETQRNKGNFPGRFSGRQFSNSRSEMNVSTLELGDSALYLCASSLGPAGAADTQYFGPGTRLTVL.